This is a list of T cell receptor beta chains from one sample in a study of cytomegalovirus exposure and HLA in healthy donors. Clones were sequenced by immunoSEQ multiplex PCR, and TCRdb holds only the in-frame ones, with some missing. The data contain roughly 120,000 clones, about 87% of them singletons. Source material: PBMCs. The receptors were sampled from a man aged 18 to 35 in good health and CMV-seronegative. Both conserved end residues are part of each CDR3. A D gene is named only where the DNA matches it firmly.

TRBJ2-7,TRBV12-5,-,CASGFGTSGEQYF,TGTGCTAGTGGATTTGGGACTTCGGGGGAGCAGTACTTC
TRBJ1-2,TRBV2,TRBD1,CASTRSQGVYGYTF,TGTGCCAGCACTAGGTCACAGGGGGTATATGGCTACACCTTC
TRBJ2-2,TRBV5-8,-,CASSMEREAKNTGELFF,TGTGCCAGCAGCATGGAACGGGAAGCCAAGAACACCGGGGAGCTGTTTTTT
TRBJ2-1,TRBV6-5,TRBD1,CASIKVDRVMNEQFF,TGTGCCAGCATCAAGGTGGACAGGGTGATGAATGAGCAGTTCTTC
TRBJ1-4,TRBV2,TRBD1,CASSEQGVTNEKLFF,TGTGCCAGCAGTGAACAGGGGGTAACTAATGAAAAACTGTTTTTT
TRBJ2-3,TRBV11-2,TRBD2,CASSLGGGSGTDTQYF,TGTGCCAGCAGCTTAGGAGGCGGGAGTGGCACAGATACGCAGTATTTT
TRBJ2-3,TRBV19,-,CASSSGADTQYF,TGTGCCAGTAGTTCGGGGGCAGATACGCAGTATTTT
TRBJ2-3,TRBV11-2,-,CASSSRVTDTQYF,TGTGCCAGCAGCTCCCGGGTAACAGATACGCAGTATTTT
TRBJ2-2,TRBV7-9,TRBD1,CASSAGQGASGELFF,TGTGCCAGCAGCGCTGGACAGGGGGCATCCGGGGAGCTGTTTTTT
TRBJ2-7,TRBV6-6,-,CASTMGSAYEQYF,TGTGCCAGCACCATGGGCAGTGCATACGAGCAGTACTTC
TRBJ2-1,TRBV4-1,-,CASSQTQVSSYNEQFF,TGCGCCAGCAGCCAAACACAGGTGAGCTCCTACAATGAGCAGTTCTTC
TRBJ1-1,TRBV28,-,CASSLEGGNQGNTEAFF,TGTGCCAGCAGTCTCGAGGGGGGGAATCAGGGTAACACTGAAGCTTTCTTT
TRBJ2-7,TRBV4-1,TRBD2,CASSQERVAGAYEQYF,TGCGCCAGCAGCCAAGAGAGGGTAGCGGGAGCCTACGAGCAGTACTTC
TRBJ2-7,TRBV7-2,TRBD1,CASSWGQGVSAYEQYF,TGTGCCAGCAGCTGGGGACAGGGAGTTTCTGCCTACGAGCAGTACTTC
TRBJ2-4,TRBV6-5,TRBD1,CASSSGTGFTKNIQYF,TGTGCCAGCAGTTCCGGGACAGGGTTCACCAAAAACATTCAGTACTTC
TRBJ1-5,TRBV5-1,-,CASSPTQGNQPQHF,TGCGCCAGCAGTCCCACCCAGGGGAATCAGCCCCAGCATTTT
TRBJ2-2,TRBV5-1,-,CASSLVTDTGELFF,TGCGCCAGCAGCTTGGTCACGGACACCGGGGAGCTGTTTTTT
TRBJ1-2,TRBV19,-,CASSILGGSTNYGYTF,TGTGCCAGTAGTATCCTTGGAGGCAGTACTAACTATGGCTACACCTTC